Below, 15 T cell receptor beta chains from the same sample are listed, as sequenced in a study of shared clonotypes between healthy human individuals. The table came from immunoSEQ multiplex PCR; TCRdb's copy has only in-frame clones and leaves some out. The sample consists of more than 1.2 million clones, around 98.5% of them appearing once. Sequencing input: naive CD4+ T cells sorted from blood. Subset in this sample: CD45RA+ positively selected. Source of these receptors: a man between 25 and 39 years old in good health.

The J gene is TRBJ2-7, the V gene TRBV14, with 7 bases identical to TRBD2. The germline V gene encodes CDR1 SGHDN and CDR2 FVKESK. The CDR3 is made up of 14 amino acids. The junction had 12 bases not matched to a gene; V was cut back by 0 bases and J by 13 bases. CDR3 in DNA: TGTGCCAGCAGCCAAGATCTAGCGGATCCAAAGAAATACTTC. This encodes CASSQDLADPKKYF.

This sequence joins TRBV18 and TRBJ2-3, with 8 bases fitting TRBD1. The V gene end was trimmed by 4 bases and the J gene end by 2 bases; junction bases not matched to a gene: 8. Germline CDR1 is KGHSH and CDR2 is LQKENI. The CDR3 runs 16 residues. CDR3 sequence: CASSLRTGRDTDTQYF. DNA for the CDR3: TGTGCCAGCTCACTCAGGACAGGGCGGGACACAGATACGCAGTATTTT. The whole variable domain, remainder taken from reference TRBV18 and TRBJ2-3, is NAGVMQNPRHLVRRRGQEARLRCSPMKGHSHVYWYRQLPEEGLKFMVYLQKENIIDESGMPKERFSAEFPKEGPSILRIQQVVRGDSAAYFCASSLRTGRDTDTQYFGPGTRLTVL.

This clone appeared a single time. V and J are TRBV29-1 and TRBJ2-5; D is undetermined. The germline V and J ends were trimmed by 8 bases and 5 bases, with 21 bases remaining between them. CDR3 length: 14 residues. CDR1 is SQVTM, CDR2 ANQGSEA, per germline. CDR3 DNA: TGCAGCTTAAATTCCCCCGCGGATCGGGAGACCCAGTACTTC. This codes for CSLNSPADRETQYF.

The V call is TRBV28, the J call TRBJ2-7, with 7 bases aligning to TRBD1. The CDR3 contains 15 residues. J lost 1 base, V lost 4 bases, and 7 bases had no gene match. From germline, CDR1 is MDHEN and CDR2 SYDVKM. The DNA of the CDR3 is TGTGCCAGCAGTTCTCCGGGACAGTTTTCCTACGAGCAGTACTTC. Its protein product is CASSSPGQFSYEQYF.

The chain recombines TRBV29-1 with TRBJ2-2; 7 bases line up with TRBD2. This CDR3 region has 18 residues. The V gene's germline CDR1 is SQVTM and CDR2 ANQGSEA. V shed 6 bases and J 1 base; nucleotides not matched to a gene: 17. The CDR3 protein is CSVDNGRGGSGNTGELFF. The CDR3 DNA reads as TGCAGCGTCGATAATGGGCGTGGCGGGAGTGGGAACACCGGGGAGCTGTTTTTT.

The chain carries TRBV5-5 and TRBJ1-3; the D is unclear. Between the trimmed V and J ends, which lost 1 base and 0 bases, there was a span of 2 bases. Germline V CDR1 and CDR2: SGHKS, YYEKEE (reference sequence). CDR3 length equals 13 residues. This CDR3 reads CASSLYSGNTIYF. The CDR3 DNA reads TGTGCCAGCAGCTTGTACTCTGGAAACACCATATATTTT.

The gene calls are TRBV5-6 and TRBJ1-2, with D possibly TRBD1 on 5 matching bases. The V and J ends lost 10 bases and 2 bases respectively, with 18 bases between them. The germline V gene encodes CDR1 SGHDT and CDR2 YYEEEE. This CDR3 comprises 14 residues. CDR3 sequence reads: CASRPYQGNYGYTF. The CDR3 bases are TGTGCCTCCCGACCGTACCAGGGAAACTATGGCTACACCTTC.

CDR3 region: CASSEETYGYTF. CDR3 bases: TGTGCCAGCAGTGAAGAGACATATGGCTACACCTTC. The chain has TRBV2 and TRBJ1-2; D gene ambiguous. The germline gives CDR1 SNHLY, CDR2 FYNNEI. The CDR3 has 12 residues. Trimming stripped 1 base from V and 5 bases from J, with 5 bases between.

The V call is TRBV5-1, the J call TRBJ1-2, with a tentative D call TRBD1 (6 bases). V was trimmed by 2 bases and J by 6 bases, leaving 17 bases between them. The CDR3 sequence is 15 residues long. Germline loops: CDR1 SGHRS, CDR2 YFSETQ. The CDR3 bases are TGCGCCAGCAGCTTTGGGGGCATTTCAGAAGATGGCTACACCTTC. Amino acid sequence: CASSFGGISEDGYTF. Full variable domain (remainder filled in from reference TRBV5-1 and TRBJ1-2): KAGVTQTPRYLIKTRGQQVTLSCSPISGHRSVSWYQQTPGQGLQFLFEYFSETQRNKGNFPGRFSGRQFSNSRSEMNVSTLELGDSALYLCASSFGGISEDGYTFGSGTRLTVV.

The rearrangement uses TRBV5-1 and TRBJ2-7, with TRBD2 identical over 13 bases. There are 15 residues in the CDR3. With V trimmed by 4 bases and J by 1 base, 2 bases remained unmatched. Germline CDR1 reads SGHRS; CDR2 reads YFSETQ. The CDR3 loop reads CASSALAGGSYEQYF. CDR3 sequence (DNA): TGCGCCAGCAGCGCACTAGCGGGAGGGTCCTACGAGCAGTACTTC.

CDR3: CASGYEQFF. In DNA, the CDR3 is TGTGCCAGCGGATATGAGCAGTTCTTC. The chain uses TRBV27 and TRBJ2-1; no reliable D call. V was cut by 8 bases and J by 8 bases, with 4 bases left in between. Germline V gene data show CDR1 as MNHEY and CDR2 as SMNVEV (reference sequence). This CDR3 comprises 9 residues.

The genes are TRBV15 and TRBJ1-5; perhaps TRBD1 as D (5 bases). The ends were cut back, 0 bases at V and 6 bases at J, with 15 bases in the middle. CDR3 length: 16 residues. CDR1 and CDR2 from the germline V gene are LNHNV and YYDKDF (reference sequence). This CDR3 reads CATSRDRMGLGQPQHF. DNA for the CDR3: TGTGCCACCAGCAGAGATCGTATGGGGCTCGGTCAGCCCCAGCATTTT.

The chain carries TRBV20-1 and TRBJ2-1; a possible D gene is TRBD2 (5 bases). The germline V gene has CDR1 DFQATT and CDR2 SNEGSKA (reference sequence). The CDR3 totals 11 residues. Trimming removed 2 bases from V and 9 bases from J, with 8 bases in between. The CDR3, as DNA: TGCAGTGCTAGACCCGGGATTGAGCAGTTCTTC. This encodes CSARPGIEQFF.

The chain recombines TRBV6-1 with TRBJ1-2; the match to TRBD1 covers 9 bases. CDR3 length: 14 residues. CDR1 and CDR2 (germline): MNHNS, SASEGT. The trim removed 6 bases at V and 3 bases at J, leaving 5 bases unmatched. CDR3 sequence: CASRGTGPYYGYTF. CDR3 nucleotide sequence: TGTGCCAGCAGGGGGACAGGGCCTTACTATGGCTACACCTTC.

V gene TRBV29-1 combines with J gene TRBJ2-1, with a weak D call TRBD2 (6 bases). Trimming removed 7 bases at V and 4 bases at J, with 11 bases between. This CDR3 contains 12 residues. The germline gives CDR1 SQVTM, CDR2 ANQGSEA. The CDR3 protein is CSGTNLYNEQFF. CDR3 nucleotide sequence: TGCAGCGGGACTAATCTTTACAATGAGCAGTTCTTC.